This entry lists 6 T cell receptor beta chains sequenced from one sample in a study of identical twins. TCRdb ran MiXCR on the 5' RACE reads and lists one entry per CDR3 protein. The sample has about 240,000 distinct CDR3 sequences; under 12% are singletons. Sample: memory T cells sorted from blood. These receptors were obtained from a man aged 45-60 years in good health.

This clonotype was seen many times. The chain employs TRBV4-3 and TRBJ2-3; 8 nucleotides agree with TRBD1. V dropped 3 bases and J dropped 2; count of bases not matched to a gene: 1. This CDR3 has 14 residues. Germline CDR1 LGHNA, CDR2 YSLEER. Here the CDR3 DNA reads TGCGCCAGCAGCCAGGACAGGGCCACAGATACGCAGTATTTT. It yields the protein CASSQDRATDTQYF.

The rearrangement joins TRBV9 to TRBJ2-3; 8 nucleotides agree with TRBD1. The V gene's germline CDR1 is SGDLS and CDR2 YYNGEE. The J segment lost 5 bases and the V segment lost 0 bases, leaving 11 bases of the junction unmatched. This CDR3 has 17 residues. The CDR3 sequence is CASSVGGRRGLGDTQYF. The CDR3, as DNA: TGTGCCAGCAGCGTAGGGGGGCGCAGGGGGCTTGGAGATACGCAGTATTTT. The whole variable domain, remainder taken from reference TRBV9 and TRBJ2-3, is DSGVTQTPKHLITATGQRVTLRCSPRSGDLSVYWYQQSLDQGLQFLIQYYNGEERAKGNILERFSAQQFPDLHSELNLSSLELGDSALYFCASSVGGRRGLGDTQYFGPGTRLTVL.

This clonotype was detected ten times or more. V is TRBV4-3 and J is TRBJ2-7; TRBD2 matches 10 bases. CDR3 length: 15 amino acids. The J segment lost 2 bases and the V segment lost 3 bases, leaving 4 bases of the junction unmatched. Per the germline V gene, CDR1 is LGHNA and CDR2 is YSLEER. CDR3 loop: CASSHGTSAAYEQYF. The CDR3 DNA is TGCGCCAGCAGCCATGGGACTAGCGCCGCCTACGAGCAGTACTTC.

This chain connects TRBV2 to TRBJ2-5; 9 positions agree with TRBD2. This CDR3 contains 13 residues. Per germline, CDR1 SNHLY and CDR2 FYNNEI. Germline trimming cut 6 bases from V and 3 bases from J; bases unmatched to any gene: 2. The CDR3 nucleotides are TGTGCCAGCAGAAGACTAGCGGAAGAGACCCAGTACTTC. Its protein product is CASRRLAEETQYF.

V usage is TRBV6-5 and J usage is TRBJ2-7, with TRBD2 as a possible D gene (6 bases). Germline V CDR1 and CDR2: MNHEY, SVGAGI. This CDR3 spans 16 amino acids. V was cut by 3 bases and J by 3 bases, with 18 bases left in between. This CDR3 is CASSYLLGPGDYEQYF. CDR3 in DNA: TGTGCCAGCAGTTATTTATTGGGTCCGGGGGACTACGAGCAGTACTTC.

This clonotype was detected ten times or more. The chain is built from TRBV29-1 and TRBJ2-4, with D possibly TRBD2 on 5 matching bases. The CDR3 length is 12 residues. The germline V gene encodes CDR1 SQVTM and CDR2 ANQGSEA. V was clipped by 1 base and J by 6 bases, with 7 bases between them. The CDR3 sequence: CSVEVGRNIQYF. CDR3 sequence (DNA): TGCAGCGTTGAAGTGGGGAGAAACATTCAGTACTTC.